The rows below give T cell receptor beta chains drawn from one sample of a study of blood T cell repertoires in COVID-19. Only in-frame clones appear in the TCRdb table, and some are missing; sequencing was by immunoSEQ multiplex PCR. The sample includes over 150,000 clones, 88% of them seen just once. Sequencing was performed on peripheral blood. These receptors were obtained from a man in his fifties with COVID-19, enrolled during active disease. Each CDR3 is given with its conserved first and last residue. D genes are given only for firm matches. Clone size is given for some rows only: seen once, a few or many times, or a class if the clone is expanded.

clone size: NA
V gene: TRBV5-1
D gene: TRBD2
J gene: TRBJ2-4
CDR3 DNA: TGCGCCAGCAGCTTGGGGACTAGCGGGAGGGACATTCAGTACTTC
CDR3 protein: CASSLGTSGRDIQYF

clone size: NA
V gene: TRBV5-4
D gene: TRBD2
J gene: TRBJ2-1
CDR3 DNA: TGTGCCAGCAGAGCATCCCTAGCGGGGGTTTACAATGAGCAGTTCTTC
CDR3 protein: CASRASLAGVYNEQFF

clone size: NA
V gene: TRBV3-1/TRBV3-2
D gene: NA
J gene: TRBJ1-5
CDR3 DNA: TGTGCCAGCAGCCAAGGTATTAATCAGCCCCAGCATTTT
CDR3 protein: CASSQGINQPQHF

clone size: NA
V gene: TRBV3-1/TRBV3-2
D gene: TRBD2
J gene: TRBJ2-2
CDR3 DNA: TGTGCCAGCAGCCGCCCACGCCAGCGGGAGGGGTTCGGGGAGCTGTTTTTT
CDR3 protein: CASSRPRQREGFGELFF

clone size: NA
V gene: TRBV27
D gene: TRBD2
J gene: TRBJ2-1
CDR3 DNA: TGTGCCAGCAGTTTACTCCGACTAGCGCGAACTGCCTCCTACAATGAGCAGTTCTTC
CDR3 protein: CASSLLRLARTASYNEQFF

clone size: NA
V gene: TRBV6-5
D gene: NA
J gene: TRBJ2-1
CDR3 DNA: TGTGCCAGCAGTTCAGGGCAAAGCTCCTACAATGAGCAGTTCTTC
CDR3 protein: CASSSGQSSYNEQFF

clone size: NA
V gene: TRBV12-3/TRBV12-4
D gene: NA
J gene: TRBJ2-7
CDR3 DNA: TGTGCCAGCAGCCCGGGCTACGAGCAGTACTTC
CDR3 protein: CASSPGYEQYF

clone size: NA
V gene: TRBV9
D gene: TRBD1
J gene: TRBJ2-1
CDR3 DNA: TGTGCCAGCAGCGTGACAGGGTTCTACAATGAGCAGTTCTTC
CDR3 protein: CASSVTGFYNEQFF

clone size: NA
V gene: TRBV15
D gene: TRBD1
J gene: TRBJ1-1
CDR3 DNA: TGTGCCACCAGCACGGACAGGGGACCCACTGAAGCTTTCTTT
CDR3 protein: CATSTDRGPTEAFF

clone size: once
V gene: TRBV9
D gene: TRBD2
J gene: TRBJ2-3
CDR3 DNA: TGTGCCAGCAGCGTACTAGCGGGAGCGGCAGATACGCAGTATTTT
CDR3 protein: CASSVLAGAADTQYF

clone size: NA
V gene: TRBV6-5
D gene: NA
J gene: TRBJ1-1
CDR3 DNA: TGTGCCAGCAGTTCACAACGGGATACTGAAGCTTTCTTT
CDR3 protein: CASSSQRDTEAFF

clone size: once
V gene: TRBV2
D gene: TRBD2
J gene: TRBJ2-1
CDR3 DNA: TGTGCCAGCAGCGGGACTAGCGGGAGAGGGTACAATGAGCAGTTCTTC
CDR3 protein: CASSGTSGRGYNEQFF

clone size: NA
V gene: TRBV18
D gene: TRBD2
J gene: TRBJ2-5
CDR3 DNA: TGTGCCAGCTCACCTACCGGGACTACTCAAGAGACCCAGTACTTC
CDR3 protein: CASSPTGTTQETQYF

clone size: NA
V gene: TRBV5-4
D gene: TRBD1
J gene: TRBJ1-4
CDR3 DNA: TGTGCCAGCAGCAGAAGGACAGGGCCTAATGAAAAACTGTTTTTT
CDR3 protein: CASSRRTGPNEKLFF

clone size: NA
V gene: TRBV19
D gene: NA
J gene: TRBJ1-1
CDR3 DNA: TGTGCCAGTACTCATGGGCAGAACACTGAAGCTTTCTTT
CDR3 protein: CASTHGQNTEAFF

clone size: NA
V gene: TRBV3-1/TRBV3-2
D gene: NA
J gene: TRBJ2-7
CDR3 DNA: TGTGCCAGCAGCCAAGTCTTTTCCGAGCAGTACTTC
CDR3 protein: CASSQVFSEQYF

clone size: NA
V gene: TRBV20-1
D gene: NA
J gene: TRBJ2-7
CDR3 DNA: TGCAGTGCGACCAGGGGACACGAGCAGTACTTC
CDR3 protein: CSATRGHEQYF

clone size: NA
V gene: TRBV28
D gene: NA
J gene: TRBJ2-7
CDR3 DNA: TGTGCCAGCAGCCCCCCGACAGCGTCCTACGAGCAGTACTTC
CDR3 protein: CASSPPTASYEQYF

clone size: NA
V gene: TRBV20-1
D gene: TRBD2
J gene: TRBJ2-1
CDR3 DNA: TGCAGTGCTAGTACTAGCGGGAGGGCCTTAGGGATCTATGAGCAGTTCTTC
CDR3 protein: CSASTSGRALGIYEQFF

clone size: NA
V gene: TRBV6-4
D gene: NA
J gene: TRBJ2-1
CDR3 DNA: TGTGCCAGCAGTGACAGGTGGGGCGATGAGCAGTTCTTC
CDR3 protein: CASSDRWGDEQFF

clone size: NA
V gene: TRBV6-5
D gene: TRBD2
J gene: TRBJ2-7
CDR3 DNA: TGTGCCAGCAGTTACTTGGAAAGCGGGAGTTACGAGCAGTACTTC
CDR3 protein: CASSYLESGSYEQYF

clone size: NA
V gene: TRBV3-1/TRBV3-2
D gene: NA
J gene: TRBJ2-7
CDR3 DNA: TGTGCCAGCAGCCAAGGTTGGGGGGAAGCCTCCTACGAGCAGTACTTC
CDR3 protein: CASSQGWGEASYEQYF

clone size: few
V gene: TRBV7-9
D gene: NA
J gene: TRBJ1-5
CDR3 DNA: TGTGCCAGCAGCCCTGGGAGGGGTAATCAGCCCCAGCATTTT
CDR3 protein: CASSPGRGNQPQHF

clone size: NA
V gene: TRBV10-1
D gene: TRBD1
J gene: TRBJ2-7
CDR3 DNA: TGCGCCAGCAGTGCCCGGGACAGGGGGCCCGGGGCCGAGCAGTACTTC
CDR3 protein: CASSARDRGPGAEQYF

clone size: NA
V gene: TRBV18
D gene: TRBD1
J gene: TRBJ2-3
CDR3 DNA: TGTGCCAGCTCATCAGGGACAGGGGGCAGGCGCACAGATACGCAGTATTTT
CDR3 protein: CASSSGTGGRRTDTQYF

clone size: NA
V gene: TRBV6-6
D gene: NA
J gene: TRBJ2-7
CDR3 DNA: TGTGCCAGCAGTTACTCGGGACAACTCTACGAGCAGTACTTC
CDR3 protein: CASSYSGQLYEQYF